This section outlines one TCR beta chain sequence together with its context. In its sample, this clone was seen once. Its antigen target is currently unknown. No base qualities exist here, and no much larger clone lies one base off it. The time point label for this specimen denotes: baseline before first vaccination. Vaccinee samples were obtained from the UK trials COV001 and COV002, which included a single-blind randomized controlled phase 2/3 trial of AZD1222 (ChAdOx1 nCoV-19) in healthy adults. For TCRbeta chain sequencing, PBMC samples were collected from trial participants at day 0 and at day 28 after the second dose. The data originate from a study of T cell responses to AZD1222 COVID-19 vaccine (dated by TCRdb to the early 2020s). For the wider study: AZD1222 recipients with second doses at about 4 weeks or about 12 weeks were pooled, because spike-specific TCR depth and breadth did not differ between schedules. A total of 230 or so trial participants underwent TCR sequencing, of whom roughly 210 received two doses of AZD1222 and 26 received two doses of the MenACWY control vaccine. Trial participants were enrolled by age into 18-55, 56-69 and 70-plus year subgroups, with roughly 160, 29 and 62 TCR-sequenced participants respectively.

The CDR3 regions of human TCRbeta chains were subjected to immunosequencing. The published analysis was carried out like this. TCRs in the repertoires were matched against a reference library of SARS-CoV-2-specific TCRs that had been generated with the MIRA antigen-specificity platform. Breadth was defined as the fraction of unique TCRs that were SARS-CoV-2-associated. Depth was defined as the fraction of total T cells that were SARS-CoV-2-associated. Using the MIRA data, each spike-specific TCR was mapped to the spike region that the TCR reacts to and placed in a CD4 or CD8 class. Log10-transformed breadth and depth values were compared by one-way ANOVA with Sidak's multiple comparisons tests. TCRdb retrieved this table from immuneACCESS and kept in-frame rearrangements only. Not all clones are present; in checked studies, unresolved V genes account for under half, and no reason is known for the remainder. V, J and clone size were drawn from that table, and D and trimming were deduced from the DNA. This sample gives roughly 150,000 clones in total; around 93% of them show up just once. Jointly, the top ten make up 1.3% to 1.5% of the sample.

Paper-wide results and their limitations: Because no day 14 peak-response samples were available, repertoires were characterized only after the peak T cell response. Participants were mostly white British and included more females than males, and it was suggested by the authors that clonal diversity may have been underestimated. After two AZD1222 doses, both the breadth and the depth of spike-specific TCRs were significantly higher than at day 0 and than in MenACWY recipients. The 56-69-year group was small, and its depth increase did not reach significance, likely because of low power. CD4 TCRs associated with the vaccine covered the entire spike protein, and the dominant responses were in regions 160-218 and 743-854. Conclusions about previously exposed vaccinees are limited because only a handful of AZD1222 recipients were SARS-CoV-2 seropositive at baseline. Reportedly, close to half of the unique spike-specific TCRs recognized epitopes lying outside the regions that are mutated in the B.1.351 and B.1.1.7 variants.

Reading from cysteine to phenylalanine, the CDR3 counts 15 amino acids. This entry keeps only the CDR3 DNA: 45 bases, framed from base 1. CDR1 is given as SGHVS and CDR2 as FNYEAQ, both from the germline V gene. V is shortened by 5 bases, J by 6 bases, and the region joining them spans 17 bases. Here the chain combines TRBV7-6 and TRBJ2-1; the D gene is possibly TRBD1 or TRBD2, each agreeing over 6 bases. The source is an adult in good health. Specimen: peripheral blood, collected on day 0 of AZD1222 vaccination. The DNA sequence is as follows: TGTGCCAGCAGCGACTACAGGGCGCGGGGCAATGAGCAGTTCTTC. Translated, this gives CASSDYRARGNEQFF. Extended through the reference TRBV7-6 and TRBJ2-1 proteins, this CDR3 yields the full variable domain: GAGVSQSPRYKVTKRGQDVALRCDPISGHVSLYWYRQALGQGPEFLTYFNYEAQQDKSGLPNDRFSAERPEGSISTLTIQRTEQRDSAMYRCASSDYRARGNEQFFGPGTRLTVL.